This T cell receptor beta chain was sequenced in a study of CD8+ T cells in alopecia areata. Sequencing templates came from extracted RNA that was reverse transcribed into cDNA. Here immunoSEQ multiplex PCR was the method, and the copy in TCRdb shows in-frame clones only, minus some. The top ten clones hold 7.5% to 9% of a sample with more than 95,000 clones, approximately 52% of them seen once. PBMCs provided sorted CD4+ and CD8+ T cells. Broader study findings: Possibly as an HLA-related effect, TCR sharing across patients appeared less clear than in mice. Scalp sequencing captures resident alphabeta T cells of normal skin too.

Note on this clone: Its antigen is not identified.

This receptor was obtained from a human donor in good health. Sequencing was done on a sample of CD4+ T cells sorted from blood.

CDR3 protein: CASSEGVTDTQYF. The CDR3 region has the DNA TGTGCCAGCAGTGAAGGGGTGACAGATACGCAGTATTTT. The rearrangement joins TRBV2 to TRBJ2-3; D uncertain. Germline V CDR1 and CDR2: SNHLY, FYNNEI. The CDR3 length is 13 residues. V dropped 1 base and J dropped 3 bases, with 5 bases sitting between them.